The 28 T cell receptor beta chains given below trace back to one sample, sequenced in a study of PD-L1 blockade in urothelial cancer. TCRdb keeps only in-frame clones here, not all; method: immunoSEQ multiplex PCR. The table has around 92,000 clones, roughly 90% seen once. This sample's time point: pretreatment peripheral blood. The source material was PBMCs, sampled around atezolizumab (anti-PD-L1) treatment. The receptors were sampled from an elderly woman with urothelial cancer.

The gene calls are TRBV10-2 and TRBJ2-2; TRBD2 aligns across 10 bases. From germline, CDR1 is WSHSY and CDR2 SAAADI. V dropped 6 bases and J dropped 1; count of bases not matched to a gene: 2. This CDR3 comprises 15 residues. In DNA, the CDR3 is TGCGCCAGCAGCAGGACTAGCGGGAACACCGGGGAGCTGTTTTTT. Its protein is CASSRTSGNTGELFF.

This clone was picked up one time. The rearrangement joins TRBV9 to TRBJ2-5, with D maybe TRBD1 (5 bases). Germline assignment: CDR1 SGDLS and CDR2 YYNGEE. V lost 0 bases and J lost 5, with 11 bases in between. The CDR3 loop spans 14 amino acids. CDR3 sequence: CASSVDYRTETQYF. For the CDR3, the DNA is TGTGCCAGCAGCGTAGATTACAGGACGGAGACCCAGTACTTC.

The V call is TRBV6-5, the J call TRBJ2-7; the match to TRBD2 covers 12 bases. This CDR3 is built from 15 residues. The germline gives CDR1 MNHEY, CDR2 SVGAGI. The J segment lost 7 bases and the V segment lost 1 base, leaving 5 bases of the junction unmatched. The CDR3 sequence: CASSYWTSGTGEQYF. The CDR3 DNA reads TGTGCCAGCAGTTACTGGACTAGCGGGACGGGGGAGCAGTACTTC.

The gene calls are TRBV28 and TRBJ2-1, with a possible D match to TRBD1 (5 bases). V was shortened by 7 bases and J by 4 bases, with 14 bases between the two germline ends. The CDR3 totals 14 residues. Germline V lookup: CDR1 MDHEN, CDR2 SYDVKM. The CDR3: CASTPTGLYNEQFF. CDR3 sequence (DNA): TGTGCCAGCACTCCCACAGGCCTGTACAATGAGCAGTTCTTC.

The rearrangement joins TRBV4-1 to TRBJ1-1; TRBD1 matches at 11 bases. This CDR3 has 15 residues. Germline V CDR1 and CDR2: MGHRA, YSYEKL. Trimming removed 4 bases from V and 5 bases from J; junction bases left unmatched: 6. CDR3 nucleotide sequence: TGCGCCAGCAGCCCCGGACAGGGGGCGCATACTGAAGCTTTCTTT. It codes for CASSPGQGAHTEAFF.

The chain carries TRBV9 and TRBJ1-1; tentatively, D is TRBD1 (6 bases). In germline, CDR1 is SGDLS, CDR2 YYNGEE. Trimming shortened V by 2 bases and J by 2 bases, and 16 bases separated the two germline ends. This CDR3 contains 16 residues. CDR3 sequence (DNA): TGTGCCAGCAGCGTGGATCGGGGGGCTCTCAACACTGAAGCTTTCTTT. Translated, it gives CASSVDRGALNTEAFF.

A single count supports this clone. The chain employs TRBV6-1 and TRBJ1-3; D uncertain. Trimming cost V 2 bases and J 4 bases, with 12 bases left between them. Per the germline V gene, CDR1 is MNHNS and CDR2 is SASEGT. The CDR3 consists of 15 residues. CDR3 bases: TGTGCCAGCAGTGAACTTGGGTCGACAGGAAACACCATATATTTT. As protein: CASSELGSTGNTIYF.

CDR3 DNA: TGCAGTGTCCACCGGGTCCGGGAGTTCTTC. It encodes CSVHRVREFF. The rearrangement joins TRBV20-1 to TRBJ2-1; D call uncertain. Germline V gene sequence: CDR1 DFQATT, CDR2 SNEGSKA (reference sequence). Deletions cut 7 bases from V and 14 bases from J, with 15 bases between. This CDR3 spans 10 amino acids.

The chain combines TRBV18 with TRBJ1-2, with 9 bases lining up with TRBD1. V gave up 0 bases and J gave up 7 bases; unmatched junction bases: 6. Looked up from germline, CDR1 is KGHSH and CDR2 is LQKENI. This CDR3 region has 15 residues. In DNA form, the CDR3 reads TGTGCCAGCTCACCACCTATGAACAGGGGGCTTGGCTACACCTTC. Translated: CASSPPMNRGLGYTF.

This chain joins TRBV9 and TRBJ1-1; 8 positions match TRBD1. Unmatched junction bases numbered 10, after V lost 4 bases and J lost 5 bases. From germline, CDR1 is SGDLS and CDR2 YYNGEE. The CDR3 is 15 amino acids. This CDR3 reads CASSPGQGSRTEAFF. CDR3 DNA sequence: TGTGCCAGCAGCCCCGGACAGGGAAGTAGGACTGAAGCTTTCTTT.

The chain couples TRBV6-1 to TRBJ1-1; D is undetermined. The CDR3 is 14 residues long. Looked up from germline, CDR1 is MNHNS and CDR2 is SASEGT. Trimming pared 3 bases from V and 5 bases from J, leaving 13 bases between. DNA for the CDR3: TGTGCCAGCAGTGACCGCGCACTTAGTACTGAAGCTTTCTTT. It encodes CASSDRALSTEAFF.

This clone has just one count. This chain uses TRBV5-1 with TRBJ1-1; TRBD1 matches 8 bases. Germline-derived CDR1 and CDR2 are SGHRS and YFSETQ. J lost 4 bases, V lost 1 base, and 3 bases had no gene match. The CDR3 runs to 14 residues. CDR3 residues: CASSLKQGGTEAFF. The CDR3 coding sequence is TGCGCCAGCAGCTTGAAACAGGGGGGCACTGAAGCTTTCTTT.

This chain's CDR3 is CASSSVPGTQETQYF. CDR3 coding DNA: TGTGCCAGCAGCTCGGTCCCCGGGACACAAGAGACCCAGTACTTC. V and J are TRBV5-6 and TRBJ2-5; a weak D match, TRBD1 (6 bases). V gave up 3 bases and J gave up 2 bases, with 14 bases separating them. In germline, CDR1 is SGHDT, CDR2 YYEEEE. The CDR3 has 15 residues. Based on the CDR3 plus reference TRBV5-6 and TRBJ2-5, the full variable domain is DAGVTQSPTHLIKTRGQQVTLRCSPKSGHDTVSWYQQALGQGPQFIFQYYEEEERQRGNFPDRFSGHQFPNYSSELNVNALLLGDSALYLCASSSVPGTQETQYFGPGTRLLVL.

CDR3 in amino acids: CASSVVGGMAEAFF. The DNA of the CDR3 is TGTGCCAGCAGCGTAGTGGGGGGAATGGCTGAAGCTTTCTTT. The genes are TRBV9 and TRBJ1-1; a possible D gene is TRBD1 (5 bases). The germline V and J ends were trimmed by 0 bases and 6 bases, with 12 bases remaining between them. CDR3 size: 14 residues. CDR1 SGDLS and CDR2 YYNGEE come from the germline V gene.

The CDR3 loop is CAWSVRLTSGLYEQYF. In nucleotides, the CDR3 is TGTGCCTGGAGTGTACGCTTGACTAGCGGCCTTTACGAGCAGTACTTC. V and J are TRBV30 and TRBJ2-7; TRBD2 matches 9 bases. Unmatched junction bases numbered 10, after V lost 0 bases and J lost 4 bases. The CDR3 totals 16 residues. The V gene's germline CDR1 is GTSNPN and CDR2 SVGIG (reference sequence).

The rearrangement joins TRBV5-8 to TRBJ2-1, with a tentative D call TRBD1 (7 bases). CDR1 and CDR2 (germline): SGHTS, YDEGEE. The CDR3 is 14 residues long. Trimming stripped 3 bases from V and 7 bases from J, with 14 bases between. The DNA of the CDR3 is TGTGCCAGCAGCTACCCGACAGGGAGGAATGAGCAGTTCTTC. Translated, it gives CASSYPTGRNEQFF.

This chain joins TRBV5-6 and TRBJ2-2, with D maybe TRBD2 (6 bases). Germline loops: CDR1 SGHDT, CDR2 YYEEEE. The length of the CDR3 is 14 residues. Deletions cut 4 bases from V and 4 bases from J, with 11 bases between. CDR3 in DNA: TGTGCCAGCAGCCCGGGACTTACCACCGGGGAGCTGTTTTTT. Protein product: CASSPGLTTGELFF.

The chain's CDR3 is CASSLGQGLFF. Written as DNA, the CDR3 is TGTGCCAGCAGCTTGGGACAGGGACTGTTTTTT. The rearrangement uses TRBV7-9 and TRBJ1-4; the match to TRBD1 covers 9 bases. The trim removed 3 bases at V and 13 bases at J, leaving 0 bases unmatched. The CDR3 is made up of 11 amino acids. Germline CDR1 and CDR2: SEHNR and FQNEAQ (reference sequence).

In its sample, this clone was seen a few times. V is TRBV5-1 and J is TRBJ2-1; possible D gene TRBD2, 6 bases. Looked up from germline, CDR1 is SGHRS and CDR2 is YFSETQ. Trimming pared 4 bases from V and 0 bases from J, leaving 29 bases between. The CDR3 extends over 21 amino acids. CDR3 region: CASSPREVGTSFGGSYNEQFF. The CDR3 DNA reads as TGCGCCAGCAGCCCACGAGAGGTAGGGACTTCATTCGGGGGCTCCTACAATGAGCAGTTCTTC.

This chain uses TRBV15 with TRBJ1-5, with D possibly being TRBD1 (6 bases). The CDR3 length is 15 residues. CDR1 is LNHNV, CDR2 YYDKDF, per germline (reference sequence). Trimming removed 0 bases from V and 5 bases from J, with 11 bases in between. This CDR3 reads CATSRDPGGDQPQHF. DNA for the CDR3: TGTGCCACCAGCAGAGATCCGGGGGGCGATCAGCCCCAGCATTTT.

The chain joins TRBV6-6 to TRBJ2-5; 8 nucleotides line up with TRBD1. The CDR3 has 14 amino acids. Germline V lookup: CDR1 MNHNY, CDR2 SVGAGI (reference sequence). V shed 4 bases and J 1 base; nucleotides not matched to a gene: 2. The CDR3 coding sequence is TGTGCCAGCAGTTCAGGACAGGGCCAAGAGACCCAGTACTTC. This codes for CASSSGQGQETQYF.

This chain links TRBV27 with TRBJ2-7; the D gene is possibly TRBD1 (6 bases). V was cut by 5 bases and J by 1 base, with 12 bases left in between. The CDR3 is 14 amino acids. Germline CDR1 MNHEY, CDR2 SMNVEV (reference sequence). The CDR3 is CASSDRPDSYEQYF. In DNA, the CDR3 is TGTGCCAGCAGTGACAGGCCCGATTCCTACGAGCAGTACTTC.

V is TRBV11-2 and J is TRBJ2-7; D is unclear. Germline V lookup: CDR1 SGHAT, CDR2 FQNNGV. Trimming left V 5 bases short and J 0 bases short, with 8 bases between. This CDR3 has 13 residues. The CDR3 loop is CASSPTSSYEQYF. The CDR3 DNA is TGTGCCAGCAGCCCAACCAGCTCCTACGAGCAGTACTTC.

V is TRBV18 and J is TRBJ1-5, with TRBD1 identical over 7 bases. Trimming cost V 3 bases and J 4 bases; bases outside gene matches: 9. From germline, CDR1 is KGHSH and CDR2 LQKENI. The CDR3 spans 16 residues. The CDR3: CASSPMNRGYNQPQHF. The CDR3 coding sequence is TGTGCCAGCTCACCGATGAACAGGGGATATAATCAGCCCCAGCATTTT. The complete variable domain, with remaining parts taken from reference TRBV18 and TRBJ1-5, reads NAGVMQNPRHLVRRRGQEARLRCSPMKGHSHVYWYRQLPEEGLKFMVYLQKENIIDESGMPKERFSAEFPKEGPSILRIQQVVRGDSAAYFCASSPMNRGYNQPQHFGDGTRLSIL.

Worth noting for this clone: This sample also contains other DNA sequences that code for the same CDR3. The chain uses TRBV7-9 and TRBJ2-3; possible D gene TRBD2, 5 bases. The germline V gene encodes CDR1 SEHNR and CDR2 FQNEAQ (reference sequence). The CDR3 runs 14 residues. V lost 0 bases to trimming and J lost 1 base, with 5 bases between them. The DNA of the CDR3 is TGTGCCAGCAGCTTAGCTAGCGGCACAGATACGCAGTATTTT. Its protein product is CASSLASGTDTQYF.

The chain has TRBV5-6 and TRBJ2-7; 8 nucleotides align to TRBD1. Looked up from germline, CDR1 is SGHDT and CDR2 is YYEEEE. The V and J ends lost 3 bases and 5 bases, in that order; junction bases with no gene match: 10. The CDR3 is 15 amino acids. CDR3 bases: TGTGCCAGCAGCTCGACAGGGGTCCGGGCGGACGAGCAGTACTTC. Its translation: CASSSTGVRADEQYF.

The rearrangement links TRBV27 to TRBJ2-1; 9 bases are a match to TRBD2. Germline V lookup: CDR1 MNHEY, CDR2 SMNVEV (reference sequence). With 2 bases clipped from V and 4 bases from J, the junction kept 12 bases outside the gene matches. The CDR3 has 18 residues. This CDR3 is CASSLGLGLARVYNEQFF. The CDR3 bases are TGTGCCAGCAGTTTAGGGTTGGGACTAGCACGGGTTTACAATGAGCAGTTCTTC.

This clone was seen once. The genes are TRBV15 and TRBJ1-5, with TRBD1 matching 7 bases. V dropped 4 bases and J dropped 0; count of bases not matched to a gene: 3. The CDR3 length is 15 residues. Germline CDR1 reads LNHNV; CDR2 reads YYDKDF (reference sequence). CDR3 in amino acids: CATSKGQASNQPQHF. DNA of the CDR3: TGTGCCACCAGCAAAGGACAGGCTAGCAATCAGCCCCAGCATTTT. Complete variable domain (other parts from reference TRBV15 and TRBJ1-5): DAMVIQNPRYQVTQFGKPVTLSCSQTLNHNVMYWYQQKSSQAPKLLFHYYDKDFNNEADTPDNFQSRRPNTSFCFLDIRSPGLGDTAMYLCATSKGQASNQPQHFGDGTRLSIL.